This is a list of T cell receptor beta chains from one sample in a study of identical twins. TCRdb itself ran the 5' RACE reads through MiXCR, one entry per CDR3 protein. The sample contains 310,000 or so distinct CDR3 sequences, roughly 9.7% of which appear only once. A further study also used this sample, focusing on yellow fever vaccine responses in identical twins.

What was sequenced was CD8+ T cells sorted from blood. Receptors originate from a woman in her late teens or twenties in good health. The conserved cysteine and the conserved F or W are not part of the CDR3 here. The order of the fields is J gene, CDR3 length, clone size, V gene, CDR3 protein. Clone sizes are given selectively: once, few, many, or a class where the clone is expanded.

>TRBJ2-5|13|few|TRBV7-8
ASSNPGTSGETQY
>TRBJ2-1|16|NA|TRBV14
ASSQLTSALSSYNEQF
>TRBJ1-1|12|few|TRBV9
ASSVQAEGTEAF
>TRBJ1-2|10|NA|TRBV19
ASSRDGGGYT
>TRBJ2-1|10|few|TRBV15
ATSRDLLVQF
>TRBJ2-5|14|NA|TRBV7-2
ASSFPRQGRGKTQY
>TRBJ2-7|13|NA|TRBV6-5
ASSYSIDSTYEQY
>TRBJ2-7|13|NA|TRBV19
ASSGGLPSGYEQY
>TRBJ2-2|12|many|TRBV29-1
SVEEVSTPGELF
>TRBJ2-3|14|few|TRBV12-3/TRBV12-4
ASSRLAGGRTDTQY
>TRBJ1-5|13|few|TRBV6-2/TRBV6-3
ASSYLGQGWQPQH
>TRBJ2-1|15|NA|TRBV4-3
ASSQDYRSLPYNEQF
>TRBJ1-2|17|NA|TRBV6-1
ASSELRAPSTGPNYGYT